This T cell receptor (beta chain) was documented in a study of blood T cell repertoires in COVID-19. Across the study: The samples span acute and convalescent COVID-19 from the United States, Italy and Spain. Sample material is recorded as cDNA or gDNA derived from T cells, B-cell-depleted T cells, or PBMCs.

In the original workflow: Reference gene primer amplification yielded estimated nucleated cell counts. Clones were sequenced by immunoSEQ multiplex PCR, and TCRdb holds only the in-frame ones, with some missing. The V and J calls and clone size were taken over from that table, and D and trimming were inferred from the DNA. This sample has approximately 54,000 clones, with around 84% found just once. Trimming left V 5 bases short and J 1 base short, with 3 bases between. CDR1 MNHEY and CDR2 SMNVEV come from the germline V gene (reference sequence). There are 11 residues in the CDR3. V usage is TRBV27 and J usage is TRBJ2-7; D gene ambiguous. Material: peripheral blood. The receptor was derived from a human donor in a cohort sampled during active COVID-19. The CDR3 here is CASSPSYEQYF. The CDR3 nucleotides read TGTGCCAGCAGTCCTTCCTACGAGCAGTACTTC.